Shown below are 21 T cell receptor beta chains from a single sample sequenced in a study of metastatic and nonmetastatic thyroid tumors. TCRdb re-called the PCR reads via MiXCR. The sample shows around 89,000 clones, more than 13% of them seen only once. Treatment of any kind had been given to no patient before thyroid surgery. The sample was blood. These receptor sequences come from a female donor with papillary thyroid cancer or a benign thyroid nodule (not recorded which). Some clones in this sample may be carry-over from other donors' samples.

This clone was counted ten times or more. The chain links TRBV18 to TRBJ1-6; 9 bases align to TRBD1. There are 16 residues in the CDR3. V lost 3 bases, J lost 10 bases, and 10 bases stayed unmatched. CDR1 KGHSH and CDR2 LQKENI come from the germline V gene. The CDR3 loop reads CASSPGPTGGGSPLHF. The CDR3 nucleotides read TGTGCCAGCTCACCGGGCCCAACAGGGGGCGGCTCACCCCTCCACTTT.

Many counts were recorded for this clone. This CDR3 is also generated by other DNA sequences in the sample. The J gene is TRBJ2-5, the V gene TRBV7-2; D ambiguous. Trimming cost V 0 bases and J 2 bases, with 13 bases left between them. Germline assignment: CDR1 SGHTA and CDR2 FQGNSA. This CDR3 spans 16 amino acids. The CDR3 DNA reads TGTGCCAGCAGCTTAGCGGCTGCCAGGCGGCAAGAGACCCAGTACTTC. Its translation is CASSLAAARRQETQYF.

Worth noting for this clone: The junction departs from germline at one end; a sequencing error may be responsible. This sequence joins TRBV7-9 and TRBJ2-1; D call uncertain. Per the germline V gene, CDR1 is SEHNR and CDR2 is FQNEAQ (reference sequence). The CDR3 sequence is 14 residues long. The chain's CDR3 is CASSLVVRKNVQFF. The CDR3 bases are TGTGCCAGCAGCTTAGTTGTCCGGAAGAATGTGCAGTTCTTC.

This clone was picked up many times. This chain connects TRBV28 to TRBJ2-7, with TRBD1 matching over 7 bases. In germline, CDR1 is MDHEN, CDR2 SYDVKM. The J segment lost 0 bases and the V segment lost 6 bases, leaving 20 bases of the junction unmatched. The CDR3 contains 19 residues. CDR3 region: CASSLPILRGPATSYEQYF. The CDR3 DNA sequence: TGTGCCAGCAGCCTCCCAATTTTGAGGGGGCCCGCAACCTCCTACGAGCAGTACTTC.

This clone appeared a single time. The CDR3 nucleotides read TGTGCCAGCAGAACCCCAGGTATCACCGGTACAGCGAACACCGGGGAGCTGTTTTTT. Residues: CASRTPGITGTANTGELFF. The gene calls are TRBV11-1 and TRBJ2-2; D is unresolved. This CDR3 region has 19 residues. The ends were cut back, 6 bases at V and 0 bases at J, with 23 bases in the middle. Germline loops: CDR1 SGHAT, CDR2 FQDESV (reference sequence). The full variable domain, in which reference TRBV11-1 and TRBJ2-2 provide the parts outside the CDR3, is EAEVAQSPRYKITEKSQAVAFWCDPISGHATLYWYRQILGQGPELLVQFQDESVVDDSQLPKDRFSAERLKGVDSTLKIQPAELGDSAMYLCASRTPGITGTANTGELFFGEGSRLTVL.

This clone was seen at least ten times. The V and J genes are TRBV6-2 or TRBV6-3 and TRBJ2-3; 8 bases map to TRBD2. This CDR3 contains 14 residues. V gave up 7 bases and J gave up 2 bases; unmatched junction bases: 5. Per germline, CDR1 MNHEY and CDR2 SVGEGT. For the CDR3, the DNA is TGTGCCAGCACCCAAGCGGGGGTCACAGATACGCAGTATTTT. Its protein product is CASTQAGVTDTQYF.

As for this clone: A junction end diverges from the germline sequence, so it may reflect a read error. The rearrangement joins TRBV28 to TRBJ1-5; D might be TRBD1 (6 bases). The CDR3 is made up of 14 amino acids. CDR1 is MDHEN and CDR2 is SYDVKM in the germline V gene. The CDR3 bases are TGTGCCATCAGTTCTCGAGGGGGGGTTCAGCCCCAGCATTTT. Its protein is CAISSRGGVQPQHF.

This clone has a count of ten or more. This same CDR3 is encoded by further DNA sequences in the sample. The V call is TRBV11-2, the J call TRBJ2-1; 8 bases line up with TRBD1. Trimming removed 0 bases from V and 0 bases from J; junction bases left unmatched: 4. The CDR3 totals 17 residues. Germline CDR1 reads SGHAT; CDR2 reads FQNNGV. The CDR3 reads CASSLDRGTGSYNEQFF. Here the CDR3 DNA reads TGTGCCAGCAGCTTAGATAGGGGGACAGGCTCCTACAATGAGCAGTTCTTC. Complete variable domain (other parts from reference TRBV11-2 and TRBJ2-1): EAGVAQSPRYKIIEKRQSVAFWCNPISGHATLYWYQQILGQGPKLLIQFQNNGVVDDSQLPKDRFSAERLKGVDSTLKIQPAKLEDSAVYLCASSLDRGTGSYNEQFFGPGTRLTVL.

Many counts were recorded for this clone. CDR3 loop: CASSLVVGGTDTQYF. As DNA, the CDR3 is TGTGCCAGCAGTTTAGTAGTGGGAGGAACAGATACGCAGTATTTT. The chain has TRBV12-3 or TRBV12-4 and TRBJ2-3; D is possibly TRBD2 (6 bases). The V end was cut by 1 base, the J end by 3 bases, with 11 bases between. The CDR3 has 15 amino acids.

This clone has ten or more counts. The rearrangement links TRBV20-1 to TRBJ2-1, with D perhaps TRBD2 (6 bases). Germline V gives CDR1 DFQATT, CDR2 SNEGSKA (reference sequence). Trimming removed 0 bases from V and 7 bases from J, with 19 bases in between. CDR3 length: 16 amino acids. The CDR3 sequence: CSARDQGPGSVNEQFF. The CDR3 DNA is TGCAGTGCTAGAGATCAGGGACCCGGGAGTGTTAATGAGCAGTTCTTC.

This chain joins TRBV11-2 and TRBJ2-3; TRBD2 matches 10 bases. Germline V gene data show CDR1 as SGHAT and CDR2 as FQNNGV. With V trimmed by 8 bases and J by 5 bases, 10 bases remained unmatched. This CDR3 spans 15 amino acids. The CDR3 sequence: CASSFGLAVIDTQYF. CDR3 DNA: TGTGCCAGCTCCTTTGGACTAGCGGTGATAGATACGCAGTATTTT.

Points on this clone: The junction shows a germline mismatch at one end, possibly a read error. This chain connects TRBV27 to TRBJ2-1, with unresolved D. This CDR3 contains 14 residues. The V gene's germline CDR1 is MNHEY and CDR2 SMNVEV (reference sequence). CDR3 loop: CSSSLSVRSNEHFF. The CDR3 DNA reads TGTTCCAGCAGTTTATCGGTCCGTAGCAATGAGCATTTCTTC.

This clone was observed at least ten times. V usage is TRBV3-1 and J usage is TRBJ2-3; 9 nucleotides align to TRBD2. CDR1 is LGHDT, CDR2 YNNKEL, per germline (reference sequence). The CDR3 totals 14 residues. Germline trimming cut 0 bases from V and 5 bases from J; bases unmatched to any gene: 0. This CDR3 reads CASSQEAGGDTQYF. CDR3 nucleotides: TGTGCCAGCAGCCAAGAAGCGGGAGGAGATACGCAGTATTTT.

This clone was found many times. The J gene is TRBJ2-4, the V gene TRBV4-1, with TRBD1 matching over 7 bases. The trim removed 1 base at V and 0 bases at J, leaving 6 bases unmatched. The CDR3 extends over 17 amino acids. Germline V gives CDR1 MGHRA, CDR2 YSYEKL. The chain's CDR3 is CASSQVRTGIAKNIQYF. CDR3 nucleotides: TGCGCCAGCAGCCAAGTTAGGACAGGTATAGCCAAAAACATTCAGTACTTC.

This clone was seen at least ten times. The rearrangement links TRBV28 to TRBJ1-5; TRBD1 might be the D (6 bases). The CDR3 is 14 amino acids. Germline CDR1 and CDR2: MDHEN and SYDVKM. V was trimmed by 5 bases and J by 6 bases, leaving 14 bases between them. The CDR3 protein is CASSPQGKGQPQHF. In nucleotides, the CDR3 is TGTGCCAGCAGTCCCCAGGGGAAGGGTCAGCCCCAGCATTTT.

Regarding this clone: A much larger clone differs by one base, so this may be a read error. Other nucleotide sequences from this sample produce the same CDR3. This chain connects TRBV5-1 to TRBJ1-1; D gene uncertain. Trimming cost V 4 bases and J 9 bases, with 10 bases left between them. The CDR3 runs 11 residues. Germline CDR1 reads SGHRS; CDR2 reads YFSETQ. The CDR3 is CASSQAGKAFF. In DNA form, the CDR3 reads TGCGCCAGCAGCCAAGCGGGTAAAGCTTTCTTT.

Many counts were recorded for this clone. In DNA, the CDR3 is TGTGCCAGCAGCCGGGGGCGGGGTACAGATACGCAGTATTTT. Its protein product is CASSRGRGTDTQYF. The genes are TRBV28 and TRBJ2-3; D is tentatively TRBD1 or TRBD2 (6 bases each). The ends were cut back, 6 bases at V and 3 bases at J, with 13 bases in the middle. This CDR3 spans 14 amino acids. CDR1 is MDHEN and CDR2 is SYDVKM in the germline V gene.

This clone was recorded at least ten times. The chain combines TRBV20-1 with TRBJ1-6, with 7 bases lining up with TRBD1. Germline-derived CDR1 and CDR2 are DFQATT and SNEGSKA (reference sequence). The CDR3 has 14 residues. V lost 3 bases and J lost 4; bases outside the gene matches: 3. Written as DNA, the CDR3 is TGCAGTGCTAGGACAGGGTCGTATAATTCACCCCTCCACTTT. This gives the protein CSARTGSYNSPLHF.

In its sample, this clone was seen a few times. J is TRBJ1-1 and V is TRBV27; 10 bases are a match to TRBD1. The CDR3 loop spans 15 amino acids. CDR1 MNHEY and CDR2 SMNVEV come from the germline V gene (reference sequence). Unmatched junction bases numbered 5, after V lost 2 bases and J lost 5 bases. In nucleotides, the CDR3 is TGTGCCAGCAGTTTACGACAGGGGGCCGTAACTGAAGCTTTCTTT. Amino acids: CASSLRQGAVTEAFF.

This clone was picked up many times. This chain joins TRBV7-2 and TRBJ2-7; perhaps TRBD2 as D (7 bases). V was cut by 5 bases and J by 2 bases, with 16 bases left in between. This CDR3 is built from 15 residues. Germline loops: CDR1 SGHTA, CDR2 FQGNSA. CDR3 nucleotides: TGTGCCAGCAGCCGGGGGCCTAGCGGAACCTACGAGCAGTACTTC. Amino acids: CASSRGPSGTYEQYF.

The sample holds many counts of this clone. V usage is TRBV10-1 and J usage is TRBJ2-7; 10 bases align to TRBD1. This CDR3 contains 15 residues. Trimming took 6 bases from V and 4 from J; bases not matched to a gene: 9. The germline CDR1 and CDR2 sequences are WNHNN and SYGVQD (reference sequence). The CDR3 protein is CASSDPGQGHYEQYF. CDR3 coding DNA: TGCGCCAGCAGCGATCCGGGACAGGGGCATTACGAGCAGTACTTC.